This T cell receptor (beta chain) was identified in a study of shared clonotypes between healthy human individuals. Study-wide results and caveats: In the sorted subsets, rarefaction showed sequencing was incomplete despite large depth. Clonotypes not shared had lower generation probabilities than those common to all four donors.

The CDR3 has 14 residues. The V end lost 1 base, the J end lost 0 bases, and 6 bases lay between the germline ends. CDR1 and CDR2 (germline): SEHNR, FQNEAQ (reference sequence). The data were produced by immunoSEQ multiplex PCR, yet TCRdb's version contains in-frame clones alone and is incomplete. The repertoire includes around 1,900,000 clones, 93% of them detected once, and more than 1.5% sits in the top ten. With respect to this clone: As yet, its antigen is unknown.

CD45RO-negative cells were positively selected for CCR7, leaving out terminally differentiated effector memory CD45RA+ cells. Donors, healthy HIV-negative adults, lacked recent acute infections or vaccinations. Every donor was a Caucasian adult from Nashville, Tennessee. Sequences were obtained from naive CD8+ T cells from PBMCs. The genes are TRBV7-9 and TRBJ1-2; D remains unclear. The origin of this receptor is a man aged 18 to 29 in good health. Some clones in this sample may be carry-over from other donors' samples. The CDR3 region has the DNA TGTGCCAGCAGCTTAGAGATTACTAACTATGGCTACACCTTC. Amino acids: CASSLEITNYGYTF.